The 15 T cell receptor beta chains listed next were all sequenced from one sample in a study of shared clonotypes between healthy human individuals. The repertoire was sequenced with immunoSEQ multiplex PCR; TCRdb's copy has only in-frame clones and lacks some. In the table there are around 2.1 million clones, approximately 94% of which are singletons. Sequencing was performed on naive CD4+ T cells sorted from blood. Subset: CD45RA+ positively selected. Receptors originate from a man aged 18 to 29 in good health.

The chain uses TRBV28 and TRBJ1-5; D remains unclear. Germline CDR1 reads MDHEN; CDR2 reads SYDVKM. CDR3 size: 12 residues. Between the trimmed V and J ends, which lost 2 bases and 15 bases, there was a span of 14 bases. The CDR3 loop is CASSLGHSGVHF. CDR3 coding DNA: TGTGCCAGCAGTTTAGGTCACTCTGGGGTGCATTTT.

A remark on this clone: Within the sample, other DNA sequences also encode this same CDR3. The chain has TRBV6-5 and TRBJ1-1, with a weak D call TRBD1 (5 bases). V lost 2 bases, J lost 2 bases, and 9 bases lay in between. This CDR3 region has 14 residues. Germline V CDR1 and CDR2: MNHEY, SVGAGI. The CDR3 here is CASSYIQGNTEAFF. The CDR3, as DNA: TGTGCCAGCAGTTACATTCAGGGAAACACTGAAGCTTTCTTT.

This clone turned up a few times. Other DNA sequences in the same sample also yield this CDR3. This chain uses TRBV9 with TRBJ1-1, with a tentative D call TRBD1 (5 bases). V shed 3 bases and J shed 1 base, with 10 bases lying between them. Germline-derived CDR1 and CDR2 are SGDLS and YYNGEE. The CDR3 contains 14 residues. CDR3 in DNA: TGTGCCAGCAGCGCTACTACAGGGAACACTGAAGCTTTCTTT. Encoded protein: CASSATTGNTEAFF.

The rearrangement uses TRBV6-1 and TRBJ2-2, with TRBD1 matching over 8 bases. The V and J ends lost 8 bases and 1 base, in that order; junction bases with no gene match: 0. The CDR3 has 13 amino acids. Germline V gives CDR1 MNHNS, CDR2 SASEGT. The CDR3 nucleotides are TGTGCCAGCGGGACAGGGAACACCGGGGAGCTGTTTTTT. Translating gives CASGTGNTGELFF.

This clone was detected a few times. The chain uses TRBV2 and TRBJ1-5; D is perhaps TRBD1 (5 bases). The CDR3 covers 14 residues. CDR1 is SNHLY, CDR2 FYNNEI, per germline. V was cut by 3 bases and J by 6 bases, with 12 bases left in between. The CDR3 loop is CASSEGEGLQPQHF. The CDR3 DNA is TGTGCCAGCAGTGAGGGGGAAGGGCTTCAGCCCCAGCATTTT.

As to this clone: One base away lies a much larger clone, so this may be a sequencing read error. The sample carries other DNA sequences with the same CDR3. The V gene is TRBV2, the J gene TRBJ1-5, with 7 positions matching TRBD1. The CDR3 is made up of 15 amino acids. CDR1 is SNHLY, CDR2 FYNNEI, per germline. CDR3 loop: CATKADRVSNQPQHF. In DNA form, the CDR3 reads TGCGCCACTAAGGCCGACAGGGTGTCCAATCAGCCCCAGCATTTT.

CDR3 loop: CAITGTSEAGELFF. The CDR3 DNA sequence: TGTGCCATCACGGGAACTAGCGAGGCCGGGGAGCTGTTTTTT. The chain carries TRBV10-3 and TRBJ2-2; 7 bases fit TRBD2. The trim removed 7 bases at V and 6 bases at J, leaving 8 bases unmatched. The CDR3 contains 14 residues. Germline values: CDR1 ENHRY, CDR2 SYGVKD.

The V gene is TRBV27, the J gene TRBJ2-7; unclear D gene. V lost 4 bases and J lost 0, with 10 bases in between. The CDR3 extends over 14 amino acids. The germline gives CDR1 MNHEY, CDR2 SMNVEV (reference sequence). The CDR3 sequence is CASSSSFPSYEQYF. The CDR3 DNA is TGTGCCAGCAGTTCGAGCTTTCCCTCCTACGAGCAGTACTTC.

Concerning this clone: At one of its ends the junction is not consistent with the germline gene, which may arise from a read error. The chain couples TRBV27 to TRBJ2-7; D remains ambiguous. This CDR3 spans 12 amino acids. The germline CDR1 and CDR2 sequences are MNHEY and SMNVEV (reference sequence). The CDR3 sequence: CASSLATSEKNF. As DNA, the CDR3 is TGTGCCAGCAGTTTAGCGACTTCTGAGAAGAACTTC.

The CDR3 nucleotides read TGTGCCAGCAGCCCGACCGGGACAGGGAGGGCCGGGGAGCTGTTTTTT. Translating gives CASSPTGTGRAGELFF. The J gene is TRBJ2-2, the V gene TRBV7-2, with 9 bases aligning to TRBD1. Looked up from germline, CDR1 is SGHTA and CDR2 is FQGNSA. J was trimmed by 6 bases and V by 5 bases; bases with no gene match: 10. The CDR3 spans 16 residues.

The chain is built from TRBV30 and TRBJ1-4, with 8 positions matching TRBD1. CDR1 is GTSNPN and CDR2 is SVGIG in the germline V gene (reference sequence). Trimming removed 4 bases from V and 8 bases from J; junction bases left unmatched: 12. This CDR3 is 15 amino acids long. As DNA, the CDR3 is TGTGCCTGGACCGCTCTGGACAGGGTGCACGAAAAACTGTTTTTT. This codes for CAWTALDRVHEKLFF.

Comment on this clone: The sample holds other DNA sequences that translate to the same CDR3. This chain uses TRBV30 with TRBJ1-2; no reliable D call. The CDR3 loop spans 12 amino acids. The V and J ends lost 0 bases and 4 bases respectively, with 6 bases between them. CDR1 GTSNPN and CDR2 SVGIG come from the germline V gene (reference sequence). The CDR3 sequence: CAWSVPGYGYTF. CDR3 in DNA: TGTGCCTGGAGTGTACCGGGCTATGGCTACACCTTC.

The sample holds one count of this clone. This sample also contains other DNA sequences that code for the same CDR3. The rearrangement joins TRBV7-9 to TRBJ2-7, with 8 bases fitting TRBD1. Germline CDR1 and CDR2: SEHNR and FQNEAQ (reference sequence). V shed 4 bases, J shed 1 base, and the junction held 3 bases outside the gene matches. The CDR3 runs 14 residues. The DNA for the CDR3 is TGTGCCAGCAGCTCAGGACAGGGATCCTACGAGCAGTACTTC. It yields the protein CASSSGQGSYEQYF.

The chain recombines TRBV7-6 with TRBJ2-2; 12 bases are a match to TRBD1. V shed 3 bases, J shed 5 bases, and the junction held 10 bases outside the gene matches. Looked up from germline, CDR1 is SGHVS and CDR2 is FNYEAQ. This CDR3 comprises 18 residues. CDR3 DNA: TGTGCCAGCAGCTTTGATTCCAGGGGACAGGGGGCAACCGGGGAGCTGTTTTTT. This sequence encodes CASSFDSRGQGATGELFF.

The chain uses TRBV6-1 and TRBJ2-7; maybe TRBD1 (5 bases). V dropped 6 bases and J dropped 6 bases, with 21 bases sitting between them. This CDR3 has 15 amino acids. CDR1 is MNHNS and CDR2 is SASEGT in the germline V gene. The CDR3: CASSSQGRSWIEQYF. DNA for the CDR3: TGTGCCAGCAGCAGTCAGGGCCGGTCGTGGATCGAGCAGTACTTC.